Each of the 22 T cell receptor beta chains below was sequenced from the same sample in a study of T-cell reconstitution after alpha-beta-depleted transplantation in children. Unique molecular identifiers featured in how the TCRbeta library was prepared. In TCRdb, the PCR reads were re-called with MiXCR into one record per CDR3 protein. Here the sample spans approximately 300,000 distinct CDR3 sequences, around 10% being singletons. Here the sequenced sample was peripheral blood, taken 180 days after TCRalphabeta/CD19-depleted stem cell transplant. The source is a male patient between 2 and 15 years old who had a stem cell transplant for chronic granulomatous disease, so the T cells may come from the graft donor.

This clonotype occurred many times. CDR3 DNA sequence: TGTGCCAGCAGATCAAGGACTAGCGGGAGCAGCGTGTTGGTTAAGACCCAGTACTTC. Translating gives CASRSRTSGSSVLVKTQYF. The rearrangement joins TRBV28 to TRBJ2-5; the match to TRBD2 covers 13 bases. V lost 6 bases and J lost 6; bases outside the gene matches: 19. The germline gives CDR1 MDHEN, CDR2 SYDVKM. This CDR3 region has 19 residues.

As concerns this clonotype: This may be a read error: a much more frequent sequence differs by one nucleotide. The chain couples TRBV5-5 to TRBJ1-1, with D hard to call. Germline V CDR1 and CDR2: SGHKS, YYEKEE (reference sequence). This CDR3 comprises 14 residues. The CDR3 DNA reads as TGTACCAGCAGCTTGGCTTCAGGAGCCACTGAAGCTTTCTTT. Translation gives CTSSLASGATEAFF.

This clonotype has at least ten counts. This chain uses TRBV7-2 with TRBJ2-7; D may be TRBD1 or TRBD2 (5 bases each). Germline CDR1 SGHTA, CDR2 FQGNSA. The CDR3 has 15 amino acids. Between the trimmed V and J ends, which lost 5 bases and 2 bases, there was a span of 16 bases. This CDR3 is CASSKMGVVAYEQYF. CDR3 bases: TGTGCCAGCAGCAAAATGGGGGTGGTCGCCTACGAGCAGTACTTC. The full variable domain, completed using reference TRBV7-2 and TRBJ2-7, is GAGVSQSPSNKVTEKGKDVELRCDPISGHTALYWYRQSLGQGLEFLIYFQGNSAPDKSGLPSDRFSAERTGGSVSTLTIQRTQQEDSAVYLCASSKMGVVAYEQYFGPGTRLTVT.

The table lists this clonotype with many counts. This rearrangement joins TRBV19 to TRBJ1-5; perhaps TRBD1 as D (6 bases). The V end lost 6 bases, the J end lost 0 bases, and 12 bases lay between the germline ends. Germline V CDR1 and CDR2: LNHDA, SQIVND (reference sequence). The CDR3 contains 15 residues. The CDR3 nucleotides are TGTGCCAGTAGCCGGGACACCCGTAGCAATCAGCCCCAGCATTTT. Protein: CASSRDTRSNQPQHF.

This clonotype was seen repeatedly, ten times or more. This chain joins TRBV28 and TRBJ1-1; 9 bases are shared with TRBD1. The CDR3 contains 12 residues. The ends lost 8 bases at V and 4 bases at J; junction bases unmatched: 2. Germline V gene data show CDR1 as MDHEN and CDR2 as SYDVKM. The CDR3 nucleotides read TGTGCCAGCGACAGGGGGGTCACTGAAGCTTTCTTT. This encodes CASDRGVTEAFF.

This clonotype was counted ten times or more. J is TRBJ2-7 and V is TRBV28; D ambiguous. The germline V gene encodes CDR1 MDHEN and CDR2 SYDVKM. The V gene lost 6 bases and the J gene lost 9 bases, with 12 bases spanning the gap. The CDR3 has 11 residues. The CDR3 DNA follows: TGTGCCAGCAGGGGCCCTTATATGCAGTACTTC. Its protein product is CASRGPYMQYF.

This clonotype was recorded many times. The V and J genes are TRBV4-1 and TRBJ2-7; 8 bases align to TRBD2. After removal of 5 bases from V and 5 bases from J, the junction contained 11 bases not matched to a gene. The CDR3 has 15 residues. Germline V gene lookup returns CDR1 MGHRA and CDR2 YSYEKL. The CDR3 protein is CASSSPGRSGDEQYF. The CDR3 region has the DNA TGCGCCAGCAGCTCCCCGGGCCGTAGCGGGGACGAGCAGTACTTC.

This clonotype was detected ten times or more. The chain couples TRBV9 to TRBJ2-1; D unresolved. Germline V CDR1 and CDR2: SGDLS, YYNGEE. The CDR3 has 14 amino acids. Trimming cost V 0 bases and J 5 bases, with 9 bases left between them. CDR3 in amino acids: CASSVEESHNEQFF. The CDR3 region has the DNA TGTGCCAGCAGCGTAGAGGAGAGCCACAATGAGCAGTTCTTC.

This clonotype was counted ten times or more. V usage is TRBV10-2 and J usage is TRBJ2-1, with 14 bases matching TRBD2. Trimming at V came to 8 bases and at J to 8 bases, leaving 5 bases not matched to a gene. The CDR3 covers 14 residues. Germline CDR1 is WSHSY and CDR2 is SAAADI. DNA of the CDR3: TGCGCCAGCCAAAGACTAGCGGGAGGGCATGAGCAGTTCTTC. It encodes CASQRLAGGHEQFF.

This clonotype was seen repeatedly, ten times or more. This chain joins TRBV5-6 and TRBJ2-1, with TRBD2 identical over 9 bases. The CDR3 loop spans 18 amino acids. V lost 0 bases, J lost 1 base, and 8 bases stayed unmatched. Per the germline V gene, CDR1 is SGHDT and CDR2 is YYEEEE. The CDR3 loop is CASSLVPHSGSSYNEQFF. CDR3 nucleotides: TGTGCCAGCAGCTTGGTCCCCCATAGCGGGAGTTCCTACAATGAGCAGTTCTTC.

This clonotype has a count of ten or more. The chain couples TRBV15 to TRBJ2-3; D gene ambiguous. The length of the CDR3 is 16 residues. V dropped 0 bases and J dropped 2 bases, with 12 bases sitting between them. Germline V gene data show CDR1 as LNHNV and CDR2 as YYDKDF (reference sequence). The CDR3 spells CATSRERYSPTDTQYF. For the CDR3, the DNA is TGTGCCACCAGCAGAGAACGGTACAGCCCCACAGATACGCAGTATTTT.

The table lists this clonotype with many counts. The chain carries TRBV29-1 and TRBJ2-1, with a possible D match to TRBD1 (5 bases). CDR3 length: 14 amino acids. The V gene's germline CDR1 is SQVTM and CDR2 ANQGSEA. V was trimmed by 4 bases and J by 9 bases, leaving 19 bases between them. The DNA of the CDR3 is TGCAGCGTTGTAAAGGCTCAGGGCGTTCGTGAGCAGTTCTTC. Its protein product is CSVVKAQGVREQFF.

This clonotype was seen only a few times. This chain uses TRBV27 with TRBJ2-7; TRBD1 aligns across 8 bases. CDR1 is MNHEY, CDR2 SMNVEV, per germline (reference sequence). The CDR3 spans 14 residues. With 1 base clipped from V and 6 bases from J, the junction kept 5 bases outside the gene matches. The CDR3 protein is CASSLYQGAGEQYF. The CDR3 DNA sequence: TGTGCCAGCAGTTTATATCAGGGGGCAGGCGAGCAGTACTTC.

The rearrangement joins TRBV2 to TRBJ2-5, with TRBD2 as a possible D gene (7 bases). Trimming took 6 bases from V and 1 from J, leaving 21 bases between them. The CDR3 loop spans 17 amino acids. Germline CDR1 reads SNHLY; CDR2 reads FYNNEI. CDR3 coding DNA: TGTGCCAGCAGCCCACCGGGGGGCCGGAGGGTCCAAGAGACCCAGTACTTC. Its translation is CASSPPGGRRVQETQYF.

This clonotype occurred many times. The chain couples TRBV12-3 or TRBV12-4 to TRBJ2-7; D might be TRBD1 (6 bases). Trimming removed 8 bases from V and 2 bases from J, with 10 bases in between. The CDR3 has 12 residues. Here the CDR3 reads CASQGHTYEQYF. DNA of the CDR3: TGTGCCAGCCAGGGGCATACCTACGAGCAGTACTTC.

This clonotype was observed once. A read error may be the cause here, since a much bigger clone is one base away. Written as DNA, the CDR3 is TGTGCCAGCAGACGATCAGGGGGTAGCATTCAGCCCCAGCATTTT. This encodes CASRRSGGSIQPQHF. The chain uses TRBV28 and TRBJ1-5, with 7 bases matching TRBD1. CDR1 MDHEN and CDR2 SYDVKM come from the germline V gene. The length of the CDR3 is 15 residues.

This clonotype was found many times. The genes are TRBV11-2 and TRBJ2-3; D might be TRBD1 (5 bases). The CDR3 loop spans 15 amino acids. In germline, CDR1 is SGHAT, CDR2 FQNNGV. V gave up 2 bases and J gave up 3 bases, with 12 bases separating them. CDR3 sequence: CASSLQGQMTDTQYF. The CDR3 DNA reads TGTGCCAGCAGCTTACAGGGTCAGATGACAGATACGCAGTATTTT.

In this sample, this clonotype turned up many times. The V and J genes are TRBV7-9 and TRBJ1-1; the D is unclear. The CDR3 loop spans 14 amino acids. V lost 3 bases, J lost 1 base, and 9 bases lay in between. Germline values: CDR1 SEHNR, CDR2 FQNEAQ (reference sequence). Written as DNA, the CDR3 is TGTGCCAGCAGCTTGGCTCATTGGAACACTGAAGCTTTCTTT. As protein: CASSLAHWNTEAFF.

This clonotype appeared many times. This chain joins TRBV7-6 and TRBJ2-1, with 11 bases that match TRBD2. V lost 5 bases, J lost 12 bases, and 12 bases stayed unmatched. Germline assignment: CDR1 SGHVS and CDR2 FNYEAQ. The CDR3 has 15 residues. The CDR3 loop is CASSPLELAGAGQFF. CDR3 in DNA: TGTGCCAGCAGCCCCTTAGAACTAGCGGGAGCAGGGCAGTTCTTC. Looking up the rest from reference TRBV7-6 and TRBJ2-1 gives the full variable domain: GAGVSQSPRYKVTKRGQDVALRCDPISGHVSLYWYRQALGQGPEFLTYFNYEAQQDKSGLPNDRFSAERPEGSISTLTIQRTEQRDSAMYRCASSPLELAGAGQFFGPGTRLTVL.

There are many counts of this clonotype. CDR3 in DNA: TGCAGCGGGGACAGGGTGAGGGAGACCCAGTACTTC. Its translation is CSGDRVRETQYF. The rearrangement links TRBV29-1 to TRBJ2-5; 9 bases fit TRBD1. The CDR3 extends over 12 amino acids. V was pared by 7 bases and J by 5 bases, with 5 bases of the junction left unmatched. Germline loops: CDR1 SQVTM, CDR2 ANQGSEA.

This clonotype occurred many times. The rearrangement links TRBV15 to TRBJ1-1; 11 bases are shared with TRBD1. The CDR3 has 16 residues. V lost 1 base and J lost 1; bases outside the gene matches: 2. Germline CDR1 LNHNV, CDR2 YYDKDF (reference sequence). CDR3 region: CATSRADRGPNTEAFF. DNA of the CDR3: TGTGCCACCAGCAGAGCGGACAGGGGGCCGAACACTGAAGCTTTCTTT.

This clonotype was seen at least ten times. As DNA, the CDR3 is TGTGCCAGCAGCTTAGGGACTAACCTCCTAGATACGCAGTATTTT. Protein: CASSLGTNLLDTQYF. The chain links TRBV11-3 to TRBJ2-3; the D gene is possibly TRBD2 (6 bases). V lost 1 base to trimming and J lost 5 bases, with 13 bases between them. The CDR3 loop spans 15 amino acids. The germline gives CDR1 SGHNT, CDR2 YENEEA.